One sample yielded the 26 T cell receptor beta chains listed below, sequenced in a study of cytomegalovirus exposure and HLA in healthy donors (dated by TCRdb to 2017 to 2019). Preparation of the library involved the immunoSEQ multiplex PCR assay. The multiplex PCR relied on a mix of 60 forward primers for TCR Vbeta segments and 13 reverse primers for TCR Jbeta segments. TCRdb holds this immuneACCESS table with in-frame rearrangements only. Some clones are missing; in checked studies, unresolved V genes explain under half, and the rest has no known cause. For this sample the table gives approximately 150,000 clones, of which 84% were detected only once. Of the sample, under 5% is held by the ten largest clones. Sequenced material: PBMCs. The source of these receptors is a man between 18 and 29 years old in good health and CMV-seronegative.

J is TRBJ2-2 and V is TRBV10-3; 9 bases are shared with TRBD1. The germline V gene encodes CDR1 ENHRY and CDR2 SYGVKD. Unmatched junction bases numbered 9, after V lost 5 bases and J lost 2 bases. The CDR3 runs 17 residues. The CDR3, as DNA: TGTGCCATCAGTCCCGGTCCGGGACAGGGAAACACCGGGGAGCTGTTTTTT. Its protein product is CAISPGPGQGNTGELFF.

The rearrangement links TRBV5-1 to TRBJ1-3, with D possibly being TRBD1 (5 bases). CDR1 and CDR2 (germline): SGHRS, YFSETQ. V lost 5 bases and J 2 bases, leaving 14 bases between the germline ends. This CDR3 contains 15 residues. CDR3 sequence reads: CASRHEAGPGNTIYF. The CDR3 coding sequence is TGCGCCAGCAGGCATGAGGCGGGGCCTGGAAACACCATATATTTT.

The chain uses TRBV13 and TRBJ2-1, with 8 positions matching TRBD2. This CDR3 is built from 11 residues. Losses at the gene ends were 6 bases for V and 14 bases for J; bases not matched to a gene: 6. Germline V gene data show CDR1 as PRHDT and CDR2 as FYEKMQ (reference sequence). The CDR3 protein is CASRGGGKEFF. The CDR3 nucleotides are TGTGCCAGCAGGGGCGGGGGGAAGGAGTTCTTC.

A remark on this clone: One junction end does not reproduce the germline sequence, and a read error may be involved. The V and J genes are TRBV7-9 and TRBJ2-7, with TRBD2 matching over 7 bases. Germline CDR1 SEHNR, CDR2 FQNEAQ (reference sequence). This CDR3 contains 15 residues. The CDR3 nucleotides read TGTTCCAGCAGCTCGTGGACGCGGGGGTCCTACGAGCAGTACTTC. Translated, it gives CSSSSWTRGSYEQYF.

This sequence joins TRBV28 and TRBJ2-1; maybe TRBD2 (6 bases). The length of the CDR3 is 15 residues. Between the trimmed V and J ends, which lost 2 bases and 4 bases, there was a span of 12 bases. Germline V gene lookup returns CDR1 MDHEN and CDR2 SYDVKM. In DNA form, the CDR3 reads TGTGCCAGCAGTTTACGCGGACTACCGTACAATGAGCAGTTCTTC. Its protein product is CASSLRGLPYNEQFF.

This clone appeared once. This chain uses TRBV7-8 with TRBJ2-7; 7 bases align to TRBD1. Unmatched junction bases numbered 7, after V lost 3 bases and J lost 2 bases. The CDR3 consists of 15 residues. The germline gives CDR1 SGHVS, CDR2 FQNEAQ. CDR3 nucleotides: TGTGCCAGCAGCTTCACAGGGGATACCACCTACGAGCAGTACTTC. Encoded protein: CASSFTGDTTYEQYF.

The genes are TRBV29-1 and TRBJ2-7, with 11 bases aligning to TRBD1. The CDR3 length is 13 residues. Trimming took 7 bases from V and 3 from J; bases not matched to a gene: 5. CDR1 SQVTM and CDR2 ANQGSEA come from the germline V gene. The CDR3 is CSARDRGNYEQYF. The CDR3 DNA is TGCAGCGCCCGGGACAGGGGGAACTACGAGCAGTACTTC.

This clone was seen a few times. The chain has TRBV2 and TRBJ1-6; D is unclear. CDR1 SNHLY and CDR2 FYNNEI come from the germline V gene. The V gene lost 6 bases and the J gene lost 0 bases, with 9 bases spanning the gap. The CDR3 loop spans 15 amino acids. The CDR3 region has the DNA TGTGCCAGCAGGAGGGCTAGCTCCTATAATTCACCCCTCCACTTT. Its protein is CASRRASSYNSPLHF.

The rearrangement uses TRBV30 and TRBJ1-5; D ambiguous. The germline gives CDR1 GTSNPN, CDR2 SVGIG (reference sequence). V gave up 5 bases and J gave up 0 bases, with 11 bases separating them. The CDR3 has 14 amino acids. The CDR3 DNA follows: TGTGCCTGGGCCATGGCAGATAGCAATCAGCCCCAGCATTTT. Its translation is CAWAMADSNQPQHF.

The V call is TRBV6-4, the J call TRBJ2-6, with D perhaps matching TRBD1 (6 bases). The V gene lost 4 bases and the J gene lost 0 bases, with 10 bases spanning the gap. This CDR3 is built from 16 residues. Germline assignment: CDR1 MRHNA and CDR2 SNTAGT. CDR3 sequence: CASSADRSSGANVLTF. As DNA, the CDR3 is TGTGCCAGCAGTGCCGACAGGTCCTCTGGGGCCAACGTCCTGACTTTC.

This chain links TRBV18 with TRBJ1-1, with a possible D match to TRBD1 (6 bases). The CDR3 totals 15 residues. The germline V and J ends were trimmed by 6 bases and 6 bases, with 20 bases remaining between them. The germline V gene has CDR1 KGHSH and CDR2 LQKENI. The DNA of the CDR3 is TGTGCCAGCTCGCAACAGGGTTCAATCGAGGCTGAAGCTTTCTTT. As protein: CASSQQGSIEAEAFF.

The CDR3 region is CASSQVLADEQFF. In DNA, the CDR3 is TGCGCCAGCAGCCAAGTACTAGCGGATGAGCAGTTCTTC. The chain is built from TRBV4-3 and TRBJ2-1, with 8 bases identical to TRBD2. V trimming: 1 base; J trimming: 8 bases; junction bases outside the gene matches: 1. The CDR3 has 13 residues. The germline CDR1 and CDR2 sequences are LGHNA and YSLEER.

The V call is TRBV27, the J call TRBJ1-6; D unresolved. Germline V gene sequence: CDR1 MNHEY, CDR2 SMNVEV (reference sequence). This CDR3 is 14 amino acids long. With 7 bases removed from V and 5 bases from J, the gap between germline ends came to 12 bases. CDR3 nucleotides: TGTGCCAGCAAAAGGACTGCCGATAATTCACCCCTCCACTTT. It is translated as CASKRTADNSPLHF.

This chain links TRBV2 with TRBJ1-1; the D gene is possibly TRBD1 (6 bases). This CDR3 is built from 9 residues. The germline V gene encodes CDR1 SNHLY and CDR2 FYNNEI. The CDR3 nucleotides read TGTGGGGGGGGGCAGGAAGCTTTCTTT. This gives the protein CGGGQEAFF.

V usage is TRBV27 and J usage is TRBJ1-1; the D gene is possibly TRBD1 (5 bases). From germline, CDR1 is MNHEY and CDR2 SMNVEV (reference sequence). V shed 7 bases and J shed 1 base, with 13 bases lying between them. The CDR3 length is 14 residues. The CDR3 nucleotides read TGTGCCAGCACCCCGGGACTTCGGAACACTGAAGCTTTCTTT. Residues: CASTPGLRNTEAFF.

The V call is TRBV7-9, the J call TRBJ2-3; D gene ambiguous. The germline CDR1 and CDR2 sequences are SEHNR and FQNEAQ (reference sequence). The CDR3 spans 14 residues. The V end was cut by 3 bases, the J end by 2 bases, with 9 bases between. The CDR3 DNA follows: TGTGCCAGCAGCTTGATCTCCTACACAGATACGCAGTATTTT. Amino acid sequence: CASSLISYTDTQYF.

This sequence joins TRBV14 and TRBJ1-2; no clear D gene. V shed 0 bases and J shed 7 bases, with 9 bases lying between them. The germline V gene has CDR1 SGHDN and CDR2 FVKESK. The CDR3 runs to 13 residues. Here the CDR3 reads CASSQDLEGGYTF. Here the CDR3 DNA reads TGTGCCAGCAGCCAAGATCTCGAGGGTGGCTACACCTTC.

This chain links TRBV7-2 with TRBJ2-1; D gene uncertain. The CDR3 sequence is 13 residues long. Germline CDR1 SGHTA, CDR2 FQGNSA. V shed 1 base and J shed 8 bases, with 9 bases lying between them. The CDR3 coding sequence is TGTGCCAGCAGCTTAGAAGTAGTTGATGAGCAGTTCTTC. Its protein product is CASSLEVVDEQFF.

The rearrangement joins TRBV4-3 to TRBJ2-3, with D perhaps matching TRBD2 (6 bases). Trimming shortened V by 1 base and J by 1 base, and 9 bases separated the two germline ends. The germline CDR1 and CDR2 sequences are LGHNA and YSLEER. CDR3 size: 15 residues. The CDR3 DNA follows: TGCGCCAGCAGCCAAGTCGGCGGGGGCACAGATACGCAGTATTTT. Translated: CASSQVGGGTDTQYF.

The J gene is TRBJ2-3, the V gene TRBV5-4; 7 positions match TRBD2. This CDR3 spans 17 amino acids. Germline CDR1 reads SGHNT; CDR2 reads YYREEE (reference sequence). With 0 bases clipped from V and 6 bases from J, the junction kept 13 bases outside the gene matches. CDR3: CASSLGPSFFSGDTQYF. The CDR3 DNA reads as TGTGCCAGCAGCTTGGGGCCTTCTTTCTTTAGCGGGGATACGCAGTATTTT.

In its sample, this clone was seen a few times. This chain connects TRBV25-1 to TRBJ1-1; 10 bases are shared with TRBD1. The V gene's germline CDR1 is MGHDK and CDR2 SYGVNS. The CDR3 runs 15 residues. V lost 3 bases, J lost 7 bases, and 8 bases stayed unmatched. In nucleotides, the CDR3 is TGTGCCAGCAGTGATAGACAGGGGGCATCGGGTGAAGCTTTCTTT. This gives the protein CASSDRQGASGEAFF.

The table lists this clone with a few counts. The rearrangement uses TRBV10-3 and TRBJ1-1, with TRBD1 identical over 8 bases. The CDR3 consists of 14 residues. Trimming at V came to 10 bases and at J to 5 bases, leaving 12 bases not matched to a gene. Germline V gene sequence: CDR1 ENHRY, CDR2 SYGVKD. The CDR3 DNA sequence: TGTGCCAGGGTACTCGGACAGGGTGGAACTGAAGCTTTCTTT. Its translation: CARVLGQGGTEAFF.

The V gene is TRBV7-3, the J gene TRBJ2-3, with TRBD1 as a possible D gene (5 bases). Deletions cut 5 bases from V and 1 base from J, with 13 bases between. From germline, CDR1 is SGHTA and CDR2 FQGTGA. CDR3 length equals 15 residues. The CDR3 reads CASSPQVSGTDTQYF. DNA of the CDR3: TGTGCCAGCAGCCCACAGGTATCGGGCACAGATACGCAGTATTTT.

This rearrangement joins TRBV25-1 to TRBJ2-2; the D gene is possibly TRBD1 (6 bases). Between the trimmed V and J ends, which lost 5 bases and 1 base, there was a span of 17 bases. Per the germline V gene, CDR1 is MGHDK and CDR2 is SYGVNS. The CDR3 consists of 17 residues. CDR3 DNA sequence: TGTGCCAGCAGTACCTTAACAGGGACGGTGAACACCGGGGAGCTGTTTTTT. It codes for CASSTLTGTVNTGELFF.

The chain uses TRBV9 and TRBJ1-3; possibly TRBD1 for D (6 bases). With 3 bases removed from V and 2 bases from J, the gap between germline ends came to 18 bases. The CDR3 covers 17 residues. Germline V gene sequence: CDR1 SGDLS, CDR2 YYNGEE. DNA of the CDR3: TGTGCCAGCAGCGGCAGGGACAACGTACAGACTGGAAACACCATATATTTT. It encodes CASSGRDNVQTGNTIYF.

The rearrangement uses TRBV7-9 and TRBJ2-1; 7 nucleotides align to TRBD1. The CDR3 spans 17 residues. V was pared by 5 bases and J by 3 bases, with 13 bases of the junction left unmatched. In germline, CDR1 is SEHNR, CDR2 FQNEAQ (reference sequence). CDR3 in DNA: TGTGCCAGCAGCCCACGCGACCTGACAGGGAACTACAATGAGCAGTTCTTC. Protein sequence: CASSPRDLTGNYNEQFF.